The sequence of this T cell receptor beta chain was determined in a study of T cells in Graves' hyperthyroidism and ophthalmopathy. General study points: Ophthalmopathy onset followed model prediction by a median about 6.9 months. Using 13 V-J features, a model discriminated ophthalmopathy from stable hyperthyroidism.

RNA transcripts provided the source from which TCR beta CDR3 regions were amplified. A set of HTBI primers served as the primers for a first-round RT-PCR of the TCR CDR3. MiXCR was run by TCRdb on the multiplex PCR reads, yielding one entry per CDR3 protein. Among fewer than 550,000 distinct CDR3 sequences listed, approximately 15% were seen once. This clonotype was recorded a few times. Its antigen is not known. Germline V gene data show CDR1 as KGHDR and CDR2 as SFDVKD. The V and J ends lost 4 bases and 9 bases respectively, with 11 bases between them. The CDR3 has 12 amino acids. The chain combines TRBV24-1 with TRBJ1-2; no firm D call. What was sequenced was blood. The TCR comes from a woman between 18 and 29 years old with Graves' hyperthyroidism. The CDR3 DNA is TGTGCCACCAGTGACGCCGTGAGACGCTACACCTTC. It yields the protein CATSDAVRRYTF.